The clone carrying this T cell receptor beta chain was found once. Its target is unknown. Around 9.1 x 10^4 TCR templates per sample were sequenced. The table came from immunoSEQ multiplex PCR; TCRdb's copy has only in-frame clones and leaves some out. The repertoire consists of around 99,000 clones, with about 91% occurring once and the leading ten covering 0.65% to 0.9%. This sample was taken from a study of siplizumab effects on memory and regulatory T cells. This CDR3 region has 14 residues. Trimming removed 6 bases at V and 3 bases at J, with 12 bases between. From germline, CDR1 is MNHNS and CDR2 SASEGT. Regarding the study as a whole: Naive T cells appeared more diverse than memory cells and seemed to be major alloresponse contributors. The Treg-derived share of mappable alloreactive CD4+ clones averaged about 69% with siplizumab and over 25% in controls. Neither a naive nor a memory phenotype was assignable to roughly 80-95% of proliferating CD4+ or CD8+ clones.

This receptor was obtained from a human donor in good health. Sequencing was done on a sample of Tregs sorted from blood. The chain links TRBV6-1 to TRBJ1-5; no clear D. CDR3 amino acids: CASSSPGDNQPQHF. The DNA for the CDR3 is TGTGCCAGCAGCTCACCTGGGGACAATCAGCCCCAGCATTTT.